This paragraph covers one T cell receptor (beta chain) sequence. Its antigen is undetermined. This CDR3 contains 15 residues. Germline CDR1 MNHEY, CDR2 SMNVEV (reference sequence). Trimming stripped 4 bases from V and 0 bases from J, with 10 bases between. The sample comes from a study of identifying expanded T cells in peripheral blood. TCRdb's copy holds only in-frame clones and misses some; the assay was immunoSEQ multiplex PCR. The profile shows fewer than 130,000 clones, approximately 90% of them singletons. Collection occurred without any documented infections or immune events in donors. Study-wide points: Technical replicates showed about 1.1 changed clones; approximately 2 weeks about 16; four weeks 19. Across healthy donors, higher total template counts meant significantly greater approximately 2-week count variance.

This chain connects TRBV27 to TRBJ2-1, with a tentative D call TRBD1 (5 bases). Specimen: blood. This TCR derives from a person between 18 and 75 years old in good health. The CDR3 bases are TGTGCCAGCAGTTCGCAGGGAAGCTCCTACAATGAGCAGTTCTTC. This encodes CASSSQGSSYNEQFF.